This T cell receptor beta chain was observed in a study of T-cell reconstitution after alpha-beta-depleted transplantation in children. Preparation of the TCRbeta library used unique molecular identifiers. TCRdb re-derived calls from the PCR reads in MiXCR, one entry per CDR3 protein. The data hold about 420,000 distinct CDR3 sequences, with roughly 16% observed a single time. CDR3 length equals 15 residues. Germline CDR1 and CDR2: SGHTA and FQGNSA. Trimming removed 3 bases from V and 2 bases from J, with 11 bases in between. This clonotype was observed a few times. The clonotype was recovered from a boy younger than two who had a stem cell transplant for Wiskott-Aldrich syndrome, so the T cells may come from the graft donor. This specimen consisted of PBMCs, mostly from graft donor cells, obtained 360 days after TCRalphabeta/CD19-depleted stem cell transplant. V gene TRBV7-2 combines with J gene TRBJ1-5; perhaps TRBD1 as D (6 bases). Written as DNA, the CDR3 is TGTGCCAGCAGCTTTAACAGGGCCCGCAATCAGCCCCAGCATTTT. This gives the protein CASSFNRARNQPQHF.